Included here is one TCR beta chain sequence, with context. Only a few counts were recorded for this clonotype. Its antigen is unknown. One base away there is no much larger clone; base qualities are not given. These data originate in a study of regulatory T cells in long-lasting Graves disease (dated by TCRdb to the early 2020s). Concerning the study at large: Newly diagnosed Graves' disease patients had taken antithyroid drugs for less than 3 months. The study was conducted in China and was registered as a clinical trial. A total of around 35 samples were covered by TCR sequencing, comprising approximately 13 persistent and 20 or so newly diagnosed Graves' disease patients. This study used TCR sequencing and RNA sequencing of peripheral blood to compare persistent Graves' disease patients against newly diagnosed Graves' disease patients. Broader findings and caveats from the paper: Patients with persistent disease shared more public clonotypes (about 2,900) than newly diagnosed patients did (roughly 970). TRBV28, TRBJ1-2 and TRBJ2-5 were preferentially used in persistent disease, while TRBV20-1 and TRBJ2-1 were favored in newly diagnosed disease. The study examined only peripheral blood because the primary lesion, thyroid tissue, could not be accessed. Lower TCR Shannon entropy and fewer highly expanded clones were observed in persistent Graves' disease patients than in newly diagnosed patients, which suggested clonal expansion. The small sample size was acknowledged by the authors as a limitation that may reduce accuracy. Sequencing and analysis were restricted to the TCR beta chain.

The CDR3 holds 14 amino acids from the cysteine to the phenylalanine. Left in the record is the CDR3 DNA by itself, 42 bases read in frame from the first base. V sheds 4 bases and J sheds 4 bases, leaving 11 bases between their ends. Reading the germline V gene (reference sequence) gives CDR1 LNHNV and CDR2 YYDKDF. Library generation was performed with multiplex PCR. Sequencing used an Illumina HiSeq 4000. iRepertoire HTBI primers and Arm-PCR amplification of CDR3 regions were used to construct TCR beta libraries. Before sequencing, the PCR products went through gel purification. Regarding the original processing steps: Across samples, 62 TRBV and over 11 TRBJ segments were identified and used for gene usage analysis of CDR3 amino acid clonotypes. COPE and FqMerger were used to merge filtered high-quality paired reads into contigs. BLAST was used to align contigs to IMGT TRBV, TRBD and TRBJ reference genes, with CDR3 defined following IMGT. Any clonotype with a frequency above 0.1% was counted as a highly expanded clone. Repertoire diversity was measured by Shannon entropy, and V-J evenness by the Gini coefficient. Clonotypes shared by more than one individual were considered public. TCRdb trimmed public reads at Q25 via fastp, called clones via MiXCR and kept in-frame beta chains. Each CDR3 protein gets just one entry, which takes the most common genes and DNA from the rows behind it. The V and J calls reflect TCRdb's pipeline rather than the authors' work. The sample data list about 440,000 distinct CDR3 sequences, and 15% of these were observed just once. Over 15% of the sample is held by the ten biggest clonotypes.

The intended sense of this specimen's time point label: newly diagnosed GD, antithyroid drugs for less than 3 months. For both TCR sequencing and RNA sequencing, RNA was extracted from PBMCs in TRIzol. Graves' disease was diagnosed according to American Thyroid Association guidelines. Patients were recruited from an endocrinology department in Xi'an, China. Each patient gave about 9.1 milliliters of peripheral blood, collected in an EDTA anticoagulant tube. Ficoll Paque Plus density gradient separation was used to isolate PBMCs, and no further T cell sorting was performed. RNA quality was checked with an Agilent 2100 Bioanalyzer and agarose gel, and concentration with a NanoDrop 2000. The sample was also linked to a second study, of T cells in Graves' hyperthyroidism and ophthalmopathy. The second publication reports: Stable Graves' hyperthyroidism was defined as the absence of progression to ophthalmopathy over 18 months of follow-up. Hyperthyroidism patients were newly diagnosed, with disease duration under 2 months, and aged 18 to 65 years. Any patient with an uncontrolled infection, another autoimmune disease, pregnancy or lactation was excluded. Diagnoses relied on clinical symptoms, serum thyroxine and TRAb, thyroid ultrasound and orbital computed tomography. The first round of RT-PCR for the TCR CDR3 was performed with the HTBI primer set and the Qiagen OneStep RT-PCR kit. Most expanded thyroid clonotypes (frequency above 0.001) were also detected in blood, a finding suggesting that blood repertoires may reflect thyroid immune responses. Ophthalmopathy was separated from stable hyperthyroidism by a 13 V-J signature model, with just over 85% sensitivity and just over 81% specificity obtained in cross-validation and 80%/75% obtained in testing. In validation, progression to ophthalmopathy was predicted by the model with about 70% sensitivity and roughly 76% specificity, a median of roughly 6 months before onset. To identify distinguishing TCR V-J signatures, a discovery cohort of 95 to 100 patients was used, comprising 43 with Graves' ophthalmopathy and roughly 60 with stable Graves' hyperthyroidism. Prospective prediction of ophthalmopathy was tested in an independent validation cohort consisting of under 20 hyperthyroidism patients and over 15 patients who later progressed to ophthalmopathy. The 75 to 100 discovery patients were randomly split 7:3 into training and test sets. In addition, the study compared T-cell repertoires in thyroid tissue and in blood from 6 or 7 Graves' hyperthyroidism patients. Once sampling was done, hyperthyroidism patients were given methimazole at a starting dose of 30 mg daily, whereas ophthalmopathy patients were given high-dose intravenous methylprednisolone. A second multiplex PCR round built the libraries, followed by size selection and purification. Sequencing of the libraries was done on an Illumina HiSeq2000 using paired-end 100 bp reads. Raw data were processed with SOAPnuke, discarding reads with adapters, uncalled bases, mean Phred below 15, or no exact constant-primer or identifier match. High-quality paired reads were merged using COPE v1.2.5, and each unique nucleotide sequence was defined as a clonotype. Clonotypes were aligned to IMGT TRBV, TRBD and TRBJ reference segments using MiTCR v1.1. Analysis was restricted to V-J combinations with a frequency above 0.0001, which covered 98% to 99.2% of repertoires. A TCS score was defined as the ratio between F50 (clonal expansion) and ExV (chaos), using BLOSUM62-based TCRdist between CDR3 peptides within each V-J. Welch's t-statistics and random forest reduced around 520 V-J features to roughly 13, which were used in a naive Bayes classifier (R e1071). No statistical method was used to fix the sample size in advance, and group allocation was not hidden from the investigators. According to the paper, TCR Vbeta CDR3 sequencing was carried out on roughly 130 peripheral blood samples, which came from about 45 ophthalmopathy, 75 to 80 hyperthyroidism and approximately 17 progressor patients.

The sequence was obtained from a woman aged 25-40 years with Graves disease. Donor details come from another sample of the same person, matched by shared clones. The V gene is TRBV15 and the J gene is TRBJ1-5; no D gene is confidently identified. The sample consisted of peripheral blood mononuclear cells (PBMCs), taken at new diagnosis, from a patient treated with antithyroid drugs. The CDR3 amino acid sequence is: CATSIRRGNQPQHF. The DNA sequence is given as TGTGCCACCAGCATCCGTCGTGGGAATCAGCCCCAGCATTTT.